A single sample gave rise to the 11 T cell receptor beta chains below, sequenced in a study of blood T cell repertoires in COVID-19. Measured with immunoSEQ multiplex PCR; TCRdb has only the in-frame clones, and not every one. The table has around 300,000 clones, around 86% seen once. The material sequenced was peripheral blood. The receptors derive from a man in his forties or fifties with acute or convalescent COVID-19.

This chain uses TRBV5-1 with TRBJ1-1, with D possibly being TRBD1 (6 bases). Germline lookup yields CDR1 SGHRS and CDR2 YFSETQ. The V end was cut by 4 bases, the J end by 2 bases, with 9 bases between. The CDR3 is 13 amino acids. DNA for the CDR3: TGCGCCAGCAGCGGGGACATAAACACTGAAGCTTTCTTT. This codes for CASSGDINTEAFF.

As DNA, the CDR3 is TGTGCCAGCAGTTACTCCCAGGGGGCGAGGCAGCCCCAGCATTTT. Its translation is CASSYSQGARQPQHF. The V and J genes are TRBV6-5 and TRBJ1-5; 8 nucleotides match TRBD1. Germline loops: CDR1 MNHEY, CDR2 SVGAGI. The CDR3 totals 15 residues. After removal of 0 bases from V and 7 bases from J, the junction contained 5 bases not matched to a gene.

CDR3 amino acids: CASSRLAGGYNEQFF. The DNA for the CDR3 is TGTGCCAGCAGCCGTCTCGCGGGGGGATACAATGAGCAGTTCTTC. J is TRBJ2-1 and V is TRBV7-2; 8 bases agree with TRBD2. Germline CDR1 reads SGHTA; CDR2 reads FQGNSA. The CDR3 is 15 residues long. V shed 5 bases, J shed 4 bases, and the junction held 7 bases outside the gene matches.

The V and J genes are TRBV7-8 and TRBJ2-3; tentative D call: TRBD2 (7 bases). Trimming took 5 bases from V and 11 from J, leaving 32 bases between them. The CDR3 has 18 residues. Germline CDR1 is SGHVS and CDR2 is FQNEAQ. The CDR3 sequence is CASSLLEEIGGTQGGQYF. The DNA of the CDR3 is TGTGCCAGCAGCCTCCTTGAGGAGATCGGGGGGACCCAAGGGGGGCAGTATTTT.

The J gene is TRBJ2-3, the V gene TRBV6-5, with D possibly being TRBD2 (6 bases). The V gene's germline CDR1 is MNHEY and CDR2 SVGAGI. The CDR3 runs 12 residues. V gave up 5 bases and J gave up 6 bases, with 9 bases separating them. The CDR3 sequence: CASSTAGDTQYF. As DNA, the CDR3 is TGTGCCAGCAGTACGGCGGGGGATACGCAGTATTTT.

CDR3 sequence (DNA): TGTGCCAGCAGTCCCAGACGGCGGGACACTGAAGCTTTCTTT. Its translation: CASSPRRRDTEAFF. V gene TRBV6-5 combines with J gene TRBJ1-1, with unresolved D. Germline CDR1 is MNHEY and CDR2 is SVGAGI. This CDR3 contains 14 residues. Trimming removed 5 bases from V and 3 bases from J, with 13 bases in between.

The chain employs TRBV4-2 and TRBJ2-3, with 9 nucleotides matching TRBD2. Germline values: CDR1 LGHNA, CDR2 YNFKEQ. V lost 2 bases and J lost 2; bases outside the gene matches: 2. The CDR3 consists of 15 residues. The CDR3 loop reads CASSQSSGTTDTQYF. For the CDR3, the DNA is TGTGCCAGCAGCCAATCTAGCGGGACCACAGATACGCAGTATTTT.

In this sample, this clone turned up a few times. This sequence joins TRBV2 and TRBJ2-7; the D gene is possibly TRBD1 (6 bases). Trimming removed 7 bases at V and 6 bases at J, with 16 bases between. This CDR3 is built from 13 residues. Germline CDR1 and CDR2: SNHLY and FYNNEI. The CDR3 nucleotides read TGTGCCAGCACCAGGGACAAAATTTCCGAGCAGTACTTC. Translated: CASTRDKISEQYF.

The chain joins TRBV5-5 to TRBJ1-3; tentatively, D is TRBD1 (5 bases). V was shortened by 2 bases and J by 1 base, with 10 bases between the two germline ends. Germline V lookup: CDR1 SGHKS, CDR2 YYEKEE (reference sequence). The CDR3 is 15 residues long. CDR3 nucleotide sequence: TGTGCCAGCAGCTTTCCCGGGGGATCTGGAAACACCATATATTTT. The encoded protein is CASSFPGGSGNTIYF.

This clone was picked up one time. CDR3 region: CASSRQSGGNTGELFF. The DNA of the CDR3 is TGTGCCAGCAGCCGTCAGAGCGGGGGAAACACCGGGGAGCTGTTTTTT. The chain employs TRBV7-3 and TRBJ2-2, with TRBD2 matching 8 bases. The length of the CDR3 is 16 residues. Unmatched junction bases numbered 7, after V lost 5 bases and J lost 2 bases. The germline gives CDR1 SGHTA, CDR2 FQGTGA.

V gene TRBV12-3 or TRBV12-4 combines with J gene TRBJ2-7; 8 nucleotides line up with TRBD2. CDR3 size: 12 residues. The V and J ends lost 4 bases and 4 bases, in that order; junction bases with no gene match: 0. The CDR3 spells CASSSGGYEQYF. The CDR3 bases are TGTGCCAGCAGTTCGGGAGGGTACGAGCAGTACTTC.